This entry concerns a single TCR beta chain. Its antigen remains unidentified. This specimen comes from a study of cytomegalovirus exposure and HLA in healthy donors. Study observations and caveats: Most TCR sequences were rare, but some public TCRs occurred in many donors. CMV antigen specificity was confirmed in vitro for three CMV-associated chains. There were 150 to 200 TCR beta chains listed as cytomegalovirus-associated.

The donors were part of the validation cohort, which consisted of about 130 subjects and was separate from the first cohort of 670 or so subjects. CDR1 is SEHNR and CDR2 is FQNEAQ in the germline V gene (reference sequence). V was shortened by 3 bases and J by 1 base, with 6 bases between the two germline ends. There are 14 residues in the CDR3. Profiled with immunoSEQ multiplex PCR; TCRdb holds only in-frame clones, not every one. Here the sample spans 140,000 or so clones, 89% being singletons. What was sequenced was PBMCs. The chain employs TRBV7-9 and TRBJ2-2; D may be TRBD2 (6 bases). The sequence came from a woman younger than 35 in good health and CMV-seropositive. CDR3 loop: CASSFGGNTGELFF. CDR3 sequence (DNA): TGTGCCAGCAGCTTCGGGGGGAACACCGGGGAGCTGTTTTTT.